These 32 T cell receptor beta chains were sequenced from one sample in a study of T cell responses to AZD1222 COVID-19 vaccine (dated by TCRdb to 2020 to 2023). Libraries came from the immunoSEQ multiplex PCR assay. As stored in TCRdb, this immuneACCESS dataset retains in-frame rearrangements with V and J assigned. A fraction of the clones does not appear; measured against another copy, unresolved V genes explain less than half of the discrepancy, and the remainder lacks a known reason. Counted in this sample were about 130,000 clones; about 91% of them appeared once. The top ten clonotypes cover over 2.5% of the sample. The sample's time point, from its label and the paper: baseline before first vaccination. The sample was peripheral blood, taken on day 0 of AZD1222 vaccination. Source of these receptors: an adult in good health.

This chain uses TRBV19 with TRBJ2-1; TRBD1 matches 10 bases. The CDR3 is 15 amino acids. V dropped 6 bases and J dropped 3; count of bases not matched to a gene: 5. Per the germline V gene, CDR1 is LNHDA and CDR2 is SQIVND (reference sequence). The DNA of the CDR3 is TGTGCCAGTAGCCTGACAGGGGGCGTCTACAATGAGCAGTTCTTC. It translates to CASSLTGGVYNEQFF.

The genes are TRBV5-1 and TRBJ1-4; TRBD1 matches 9 bases. CDR1 is SGHRS, CDR2 YFSETQ, per germline. Trimming removed 7 bases from V and 4 bases from J; junction bases left unmatched: 5. This CDR3 contains 14 residues. The CDR3 sequence: CASGDRGNNEKLFF. DNA of the CDR3: TGCGCCAGCGGCGACAGGGGGAATAATGAAAAACTGTTTTTT.

The rearrangement links TRBV18 to TRBJ2-4, with 7 bases identical to TRBD2. Germline values: CDR1 KGHSH, CDR2 LQKENI. There are 18 residues in the CDR3. V shed 6 bases, J shed 0 bases, and the junction held 14 bases outside the gene matches. DNA of the CDR3: TGTGCCAGCTCTCAGACTAGCTCCCAGCCGCTAGCCAAAAACATTCAGTACTTC. Its protein product is CASSQTSSQPLAKNIQYF.

The gene calls are TRBV13 and TRBJ2-2; unclear D gene. The length of the CDR3 is 14 residues. The V gene's germline CDR1 is PRHDT and CDR2 FYEKMQ (reference sequence). The germline V and J ends were trimmed by 0 bases and 2 bases, with 4 bases remaining between them. The CDR3 DNA reads TGTGCCAGCAGCTTAGGCGCAAACACCGGGGAGCTGTTTTTT. Protein: CASSLGANTGELFF. The whole variable domain, remainder taken from reference TRBV13 and TRBJ2-2, is AAGVIQSPRHLIKEKRETATLKCYPIPRHDTVYWYQQGPGQDPQFLISFYEKMQSDKGSIPDRFSAQQFSDYHSELNMSSLELGDSALYFCASSLGANTGELFFGEGSRLTVL.

The chain carries TRBV18 and TRBJ1-6; the D gene is possibly TRBD1 (5 bases). This CDR3 has 15 amino acids. V gave up 6 bases and J gave up 7 bases, with 16 bases separating them. Germline CDR1 is KGHSH and CDR2 is LQKENI. CDR3 bases: TGTGCCAGCTCTCTACCGGGACTCCAAAATTCACCCCTCCACTTT. It specifies CASSLPGLQNSPLHF. The whole variable domain, remainder taken from reference TRBV18 and TRBJ1-6, is NAGVMQNPRHLVRRRGQEARLRCSPMKGHSHVYWYRQLPEEGLKFMVYLQKENIIDESGMPKERFSAEFPKEGPSILRIQQVVRGDSAAYFCASSLPGLQNSPLHFGNGTRLTVT.

The V call is TRBV5-5, the J call TRBJ2-7, with D possibly being TRBD2 (5 bases). The germline V gene encodes CDR1 SGHKS and CDR2 YYEKEE (reference sequence). V was pared by 1 base and J by 6 bases, with 14 bases between. The CDR3 has 14 residues. This chain's CDR3 is CASSLTVASGEQYF. In DNA form, the CDR3 reads TGTGCCAGCAGCTTGACGGTGGCGAGCGGCGAGCAGTACTTC.

The gene calls are TRBV6-6 and TRBJ1-6, with D possibly matching TRBD1 (6 bases). This CDR3 comprises 17 residues. The V gene's germline CDR1 is MNHNY and CDR2 SVGAGI (reference sequence). The V gene lost 5 bases and the J gene lost 4 bases, with 18 bases spanning the gap. CDR3 sequence (DNA): TGTGCCAGCAGTCTTCAGGGGCCTCCAAATTATAATTCACCCCTCCACTTT. It is translated as CASSLQGPPNYNSPLHF.

The V gene is TRBV28, the J gene TRBJ1-5; D ambiguous. V gave up 6 bases and J gave up 6 bases, with 9 bases separating them. The CDR3 is made up of 12 amino acids. Germline V CDR1 and CDR2: MDHEN, SYDVKM. CDR3 bases: TGTGCCAGCAGGCGTGTGGGTCAGCCCCAGCATTTT. Its protein product is CASRRVGQPQHF.

V and J are TRBV29-1 and TRBJ1-2, with D tentatively TRBD1 (5 bases). The length of the CDR3 is 12 residues. The ends were cut back, 3 bases at V and 4 bases at J, with 9 bases in the middle. Germline CDR1 is SQVTM and CDR2 is ANQGSEA. CDR3 coding DNA: TGCAGCGTTGAGAGGGGTACCTATGGCTACACCTTC. Encoded protein: CSVERGTYGYTF.

V and J are TRBV6-4 and TRBJ2-6; D gene ambiguous. V was trimmed by 5 bases and J by 4 bases, leaving 12 bases between them. The CDR3 extends over 15 amino acids. Germline V gene lookup returns CDR1 MRHNA and CDR2 SNTAGT. CDR3 DNA sequence: TGTGCCAGCAGTCGTTCTGGGGTAGGGGCCAACGTCCTGACTTTC. It translates to CASSRSGVGANVLTF.

J is TRBJ2-2 and V is TRBV3-1 (or the pseudogene TRBV3-2); D is tentatively TRBD1 or TRBD2 (5 bases each). This CDR3 contains 19 residues. Trimming took off 3 bases at V and 4 bases at J, with 24 bases between the two ends. The germline V gene has CDR1 LGHDT and CDR2 YNNKEL (reference sequence). This CDR3 is CASSHGGRAIEVITGELFF. Written as DNA, the CDR3 is TGTGCCAGCAGCCATGGGGGAAGGGCAATCGAGGTTATCACCGGGGAGCTGTTTTTT.

The V gene is TRBV29-1, the J gene TRBJ1-2; TRBD1 might be the D (6 bases). Trimming removed 5 bases at V and 8 bases at J, with 12 bases between. Germline CDR1 and CDR2: SQVTM and ANQGSEA. The CDR3 length is 11 residues. The CDR3 DNA follows: TGCAGCGTTAACAGGGACTTAGGCTACACCTTC. This encodes CSVNRDLGYTF.

The CDR3 DNA follows: TGTGCCAGCAGTCTTGAGGGGTTAGGTCAGCCCCAGCATTTT. This encodes CASSLEGLGQPQHF. The V gene is TRBV5-5, the J gene TRBJ1-5; D perhaps matches TRBD1 (5 bases). The length of the CDR3 is 14 residues. Germline values: CDR1 SGHKS, CDR2 YYEKEE (reference sequence). The germline V and J ends were trimmed by 5 bases and 6 bases, with 15 bases remaining between them.

J is TRBJ2-1 and V is TRBV19, with D unresolved. Deletions cut 11 bases from V and 15 bases from J, with 20 bases between. The germline V gene has CDR1 LNHDA and CDR2 SQIVND (reference sequence). This CDR3 is built from 11 residues. The CDR3 coding sequence is TGTGCCCCCCCTCCCGGGTCGGCGCCGTTCTTC. This translates into CAPPPGSAPFF.

The rearrangement joins TRBV9 to TRBJ1-1; D is possibly TRBD1 (6 bases). With 4 bases removed from V and 2 bases from J, the gap between germline ends came to 15 bases. In germline, CDR1 is SGDLS, CDR2 YYNGEE. This CDR3 contains 15 residues. The CDR3 coding sequence is TGTGCCAGCAGCCTAGTGAAGGGGGTTAACACTGAAGCTTTCTTT. This encodes CASSLVKGVNTEAFF.

V is TRBV6-2 or TRBV6-3 and J is TRBJ1-6; TRBD1 matches at 8 bases. The CDR3 length is 16 residues. CDR1 is MNHEY, CDR2 SVGEGT, per germline. The junction had 13 bases not matched to a gene; V was cut back by 6 bases and J by 9 bases. The CDR3 DNA sequence: TGTGCCAGCAGCTCCGAATATTGGACAGGGTCTTCACCCCTCCACTTT. Translating it yields CASSSEYWTGSSPLHF.

The chain joins TRBV12-3 or TRBV12-4 to TRBJ1-2; D unclear. V lost 5 bases to trimming and J lost 4 bases, with 11 bases between them. The CDR3 is 13 residues long. The CDR3, as DNA: TGTGCCAGCAGTAAGGATCTCCGCTATGGCTACACCTTC. It translates to CASSKDLRYGYTF.

The chain carries TRBV2 and TRBJ1-5; D call uncertain. Germline CDR1 and CDR2: SNHLY and FYNNEI. This CDR3 is built from 14 residues. The V gene lost 7 bases and the J gene lost 7 bases, with 17 bases spanning the gap. The CDR3, as DNA: TGTGCCAGCACCCGAGGCGGCCTTTCCCAGCCCCAGCATTTT. Amino acids: CASTRGGLSQPQHF.

The chain recombines TRBV2 with TRBJ2-5; D remains ambiguous. The V and J ends lost 5 bases and 2 bases respectively, with 3 bases between them. The length of the CDR3 is 11 residues. Germline CDR1 SNHLY, CDR2 FYNNEI. DNA of the CDR3: TGTGCCAGCAGTTATCAAGAGACCCAGTACTTC. It translates to CASSYQETQYF.

This clone was seen more than once but under ten times. The V gene is TRBV10-1, the J gene TRBJ2-3; D is unclear. V was pared by 2 bases and J by 0 bases, with 6 bases between. The CDR3 is 14 amino acids. The germline gives CDR1 WNHNN, CDR2 SYGVQD (reference sequence). The CDR3 spells CASSEKASTDTQYF. Written as DNA, the CDR3 is TGCGCCAGCAGTGAGAAGGCTAGCACAGATACGCAGTATTTT.

The V gene is TRBV15, the J gene TRBJ2-3; 8 bases agree with TRBD2. Germline lookup yields CDR1 LNHNV and CDR2 YYDKDF (reference sequence). V was clipped by 10 bases and J by 2 bases; unmatched bases: 11. The CDR3 is 15 residues long. CDR3 sequence (DNA): TGTGCCATTCGAGCGGGACTAGGGATCACAGATACGCAGTATTTT. It translates to CAIRAGLGITDTQYF.

This rearrangement joins TRBV27 to TRBJ1-5, with a tentative D call TRBD1 (6 bases). Per the germline V gene, CDR1 is MNHEY and CDR2 is SMNVEV (reference sequence). V lost 6 bases, J lost 1 base, and 19 bases lay in between. There are 17 residues in the CDR3. This CDR3 is CASSSWVGRGSNQPQHF. The CDR3 DNA is TGTGCCAGCAGCTCCTGGGTGGGCAGGGGCAGCAATCAGCCCCAGCATTTT.

The chain couples TRBV7-2 to TRBJ2-7; weak D call: TRBD2 (6 bases). The CDR3 loop spans 15 amino acids. The V end was cut by 0 bases, the J end by 2 bases, with 11 bases between. Germline CDR1 SGHTA, CDR2 FQGNSA. The CDR3 here is CASSLARGAPYEQYF. As DNA, the CDR3 is TGTGCCAGCAGCTTAGCGCGGGGAGCACCCTACGAGCAGTACTTC.

V is TRBV3-1 (or the pseudogene TRBV3-2) and J is TRBJ2-1; D might be TRBD2 (5 bases). Trimming stripped 1 base from V and 0 bases from J, with 7 bases between. CDR1 and CDR2 (germline): LGHDT, YNNKEL (reference sequence). The CDR3 is 15 residues long. The CDR3 DNA reads TGTGCCAGCAGCCAAGGAGGGAGCTCCTACAATGAGCAGTTCTTC. It codes for CASSQGGSSYNEQFF.

This clone was detected only a few times. This chain connects TRBV9 to TRBJ1-5; no clear D gene. There are 13 residues in the CDR3. V shed 7 bases and J shed 5 bases, with 13 bases lying between them. CDR1 SGDLS and CDR2 YYNGEE come from the germline V gene. CDR3 DNA: TGTGCCAGCGGCTCGGAGGGAGATCAGCCCCAGCATTTT. Translation: CASGSEGDQPQHF.

V usage is TRBV15 and J usage is TRBJ2-1; TRBD2 aligns across 7 bases. Germline V CDR1 and CDR2: LNHNV, YYDKDF (reference sequence). V lost 5 bases to trimming and J lost 5 bases; unmatched junction nucleotides: 15. The CDR3 runs to 17 residues. CDR3 sequence reads: CATSSPGRTRVNNEQFF. Here the CDR3 DNA reads TGTGCCACCAGCTCCCCGGGGAGGACTAGAGTAAACAATGAGCAGTTCTTC.

The genes are TRBV19 and TRBJ1-1; the D gene is possibly TRBD1 (5 bases). The germline V gene encodes CDR1 LNHDA and CDR2 SQIVND (reference sequence). Trimming cost V 2 bases and J 1 base, with 11 bases left between them. The CDR3 sequence is 15 residues long. The CDR3 sequence is CASSITPGRNTEAFF. The CDR3 DNA sequence: TGTGCCAGTAGTATAACCCCAGGGAGGAACACTGAAGCTTTCTTT.

V and J are TRBV5-5 and TRBJ2-3; 7 positions match TRBD1. Germline assignment: CDR1 SGHKS and CDR2 YYEKEE (reference sequence). The V segment lost 4 bases and the J segment 3 bases; nucleotides outside the gene matches: 11. CDR3 length: 16 residues. This CDR3 reads CASSPAYRGDTDTQYF. The CDR3 nucleotides are TGTGCCAGCAGCCCCGCTTACAGGGGAGATACAGATACGCAGTATTTT.

The CDR3, as DNA: TGCAGCGTGACGGGTGGGCTAGAGACCCAGTACTTC. This codes for CSVTGGLETQYF. The V gene is TRBV29-1, the J gene TRBJ2-5; D uncertain. CDR1 SQVTM and CDR2 ANQGSEA come from the germline V gene. V was cut by 6 bases and J by 4 bases, with 12 bases left in between. The CDR3 spans 12 residues. The full variable domain, completed using reference TRBV29-1 and TRBJ2-5, is SAVISQKPSRDICQRGTSLTIQCQVDSQVTMMFWYRQQPGQSLTLIATANQGSEATYESGFVIDKFPISRPNLTFSTLTVSNMSPEDSSIYLCSVTGGLETQYFGPGTRLLVL.

This chain links TRBV7-2 with TRBJ1-1, with unresolved D. The V and J ends lost 1 base and 1 base respectively, with 10 bases between them. Germline values: CDR1 SGHTA, CDR2 FQGNSA. This CDR3 comprises 15 residues. The CDR3 DNA reads as TGTGCCAGCAGCTTAGGGGCGGGTCAGAACACTGAAGCTTTCTTT. Translation gives CASSLGAGQNTEAFF.

This clone has a single count. For the CDR3, the DNA is TGTGCCAGCAGCAAAATAGGACCAGACACAGATACGCAGTATTTT. It translates to CASSKIGPDTDTQYF. The rearrangement uses TRBV7-9 and TRBJ2-3; D gene ambiguous. Between the trimmed V and J ends, which lost 5 bases and 2 bases, there was a span of 14 bases. The CDR3 has 15 amino acids. Germline V gene sequence: CDR1 SEHNR, CDR2 FQNEAQ (reference sequence).

This sequence joins TRBV25-1 and TRBJ2-7, with TRBD2 matching 10 bases. V lost 1 base to trimming and J lost 6 bases; unmatched junction nucleotides: 6. Germline V gene data show CDR1 as MGHDK and CDR2 as SYGVNS. This CDR3 has 15 amino acids. The CDR3 protein is CASSEWASGSPEQYF. CDR3 coding DNA: TGTGCCAGCAGTGAATGGGCTAGCGGGAGTCCCGAGCAGTACTTC.